This T cell receptor beta chain was obtained from a study of Graves' ophthalmopathy and Graves' hyperthyroidism. General study findings and limits: The model forecast ophthalmopathy progression, reaching about 70% sensitivity and approximately 79% specificity.

Amplifying from RNA transcripts, the study obtained TCR beta CDR3 regions. An opening RT-PCR round employed HTBI primers and preceded a second-round multiplex PCR. TCRdb analysed the multiplex PCR reads with MiXCR anew, one entry per CDR3 protein. Of about 220,000 distinct CDR3 sequences detected, 20% to 25% appear once; the ten largest clones hold about 40%. The CDR3 covers 15 residues. V gave up 4 bases and J gave up 2 bases; unmatched junction bases: 6. The germline gives CDR1 MNHEY, CDR2 SVGAGI. This clonotype was counted many times. No antigen is known for it. The sequenced sample was peripheral blood. This chain uses TRBV6-5 with TRBJ2-7; 9 bases are shared with TRBD2. The sequence came from a woman aged 50 to 60 with Graves' ophthalmopathy. As DNA, the CDR3 is TGTGCCAGCAGTTCCCAAGCGGGAGGAGCCTACGAGCAGTACTTC. Translated, it gives CASSSQAGGAYEQYF.